Shown below are 10 T cell receptor beta chains from a single sample sequenced in a study of neurological immune-mediated disorders. TCRdb processed the 5' RACE reads anew with MiXCR; each CDR3 protein has one entry. The sample shows about 58,000 distinct CDR3 sequences, about 3.4% of them seen only once. Sample: PBMCs. All receptors derive from a woman aged 55 to 70 with multiple sclerosis.

This clonotype was recorded many times. The chain carries TRBV29-1 and TRBJ2-3; D call uncertain. CDR3 length: 14 residues. From germline, CDR1 is SQVTM and CDR2 ANQGSEA. The V end lost 2 bases, the J end lost 4 bases, and 13 bases lay between the germline ends. The CDR3 here is CSVERARGPDTQYF. CDR3 sequence (DNA): TGCAGCGTTGAACGGGCTAGAGGCCCAGATACGCAGTATTTT.

In this sample, this clonotype turned up many times. J is TRBJ1-5 and V is TRBV12-3 or TRBV12-4, with D uncertain. V was pared by 4 bases and J by 5 bases, with 15 bases between. The CDR3 contains 15 residues. CDR3 DNA: TGTGCCAGCAGTTCCCGCGGTATAGGGCATCAGCCCCAGCATTTT. Amino acids: CASSSRGIGHQPQHF.

This clonotype appeared many times. CDR3 sequence (DNA): TGTGCCAGCTCACCTGACGCCATTGAAAAACTGTTTTTT. Protein sequence: CASSPDAIEKLFF. J is TRBJ1-4 and V is TRBV18; D is unclear. The CDR3 runs 13 residues. Germline V gives CDR1 KGHSH, CDR2 LQKENI. V was pared by 3 bases and J by 7 bases, with 9 bases between.

This clonotype was observed at least ten times. The chain couples TRBV12-3 or TRBV12-4 to TRBJ2-5; 10 bases line up with TRBD1. The CDR3 consists of 15 residues. V lost 3 bases, J lost 4 bases, and 5 bases stayed unmatched. The DNA of the CDR3 is TGTGCCAGCAGTTTCCCCGGACAGGGGGGAGAGACCCAGTACTTC. Its protein product is CASSFPGQGGETQYF.

This clonotype has a count of ten or more. The chain employs TRBV5-1 and TRBJ2-1; D unclear. Germline-derived CDR1 and CDR2 are SGHRS and YFSETQ. The germline V and J ends were trimmed by 0 bases and 3 bases, with 10 bases remaining between them. The CDR3 is 15 residues long. CDR3 sequence (DNA): TGCGCCAGCAGCTTGGATTGGCAGAACTACAATGAGCAGTTCTTC. Translated, it gives CASSLDWQNYNEQFF.

As regards this clonotype: A much larger clone lies a single base off, so this may be a read error. The V gene is TRBV29-1, the J gene TRBJ2-5; TRBD2 agrees at 10 bases. This CDR3 contains 15 residues. Germline V gene data show CDR1 as SQVTM and CDR2 as ANQGSEA. The CDR3 nucleotides read TGCAGCGTTGAAGGAACTAGCGGGGAATGGGAGAACCAGTACTTC. Protein product: CSVEGTSGEWENQYF.

This chain connects TRBV15 to TRBJ1-1; D call uncertain. Trimming left V 8 bases short and J 3 bases short, with 13 bases between. This CDR3 is 13 amino acids long. CDR1 LNHNV and CDR2 YYDKDF come from the germline V gene (reference sequence). In DNA form, the CDR3 reads TGTGCCACCGCGCAGAATAGGGACACTGAAGCTTTCTTT. It translates to CATAQNRDTEAFF.

The table lists this clonotype with many counts. The chain links TRBV5-1 to TRBJ2-7, with D uncertain. The CDR3 consists of 13 residues. Trimming left V 2 bases short and J 5 bases short, with 11 bases between. CDR1 is SGHRS, CDR2 YFSETQ, per germline. CDR3 amino acids: CASSFYGPDEQYF. DNA of the CDR3: TGCGCCAGCAGCTTCTATGGGCCGGACGAGCAGTACTTC.

This clonotype occurred a few times. The chain combines TRBV15 with TRBJ1-2; D unclear. Trimming pared 0 bases from V and 5 bases from J, leaving 4 bases between. From germline, CDR1 is LNHNV and CDR2 YYDKDF (reference sequence). The CDR3 is made up of 12 amino acids. Here the CDR3 reads CATSRDAYGYTF. CDR3 nucleotide sequence: TGTGCCACCAGCAGAGATGCGTATGGCTACACCTTC.

There are many counts of this clonotype. The V and J genes are TRBV20-1 and TRBJ1-2; possible D gene TRBD1, 6 bases. Germline V gene sequence: CDR1 DFQATT, CDR2 SNEGSKA (reference sequence). CDR3 length: 14 residues. The germline V and J ends were trimmed by 6 bases and 7 bases, with 21 bases remaining between them. CDR3 bases: TGCAGTGCAAATATACAGGGACGGTTTGGTGGCTACACCTTC. Translated: CSANIQGRFGGYTF.